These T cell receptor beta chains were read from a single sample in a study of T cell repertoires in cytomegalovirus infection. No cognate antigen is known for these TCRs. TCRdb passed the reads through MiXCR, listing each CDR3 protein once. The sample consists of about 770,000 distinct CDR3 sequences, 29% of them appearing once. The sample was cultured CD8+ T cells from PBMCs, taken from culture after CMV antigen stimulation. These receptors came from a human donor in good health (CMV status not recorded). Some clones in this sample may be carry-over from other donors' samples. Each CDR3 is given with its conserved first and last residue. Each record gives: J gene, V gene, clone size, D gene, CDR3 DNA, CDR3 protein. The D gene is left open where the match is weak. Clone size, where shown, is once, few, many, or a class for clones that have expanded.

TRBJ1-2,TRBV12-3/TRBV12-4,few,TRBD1,TGTGCCAGCAGGGACGGACAGGGACAAGGCTACACCTTC,CASRDGQGQGYTF
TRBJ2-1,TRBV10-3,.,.,TGTGCCATCAGTGATGCCGGGGGTTCCCGGAATGAGCAGTTCTTC,CAISDAGGSRNEQFF
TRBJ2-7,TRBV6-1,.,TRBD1,TGTGCCAGCAGCGGGACAGGGGACGAGCAGTACTTC,CASSGTGDEQYF
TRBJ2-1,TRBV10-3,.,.,TGTGCCATCAGTTTGACTAGCTACAATGAGCAGTTCTTC,CAISLTSYNEQFF
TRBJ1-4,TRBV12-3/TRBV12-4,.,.,TGTGCCAGCAGTTTCATACTTGAACAGATCCCAACTAATGAAAAACTGTTTTTT,CASSFILEQIPTNEKLFF
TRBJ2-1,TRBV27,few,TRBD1,TGTGCCAGCAGTTTTCCGGGACAGGGCTTTGATGAGCAGTTCTTC,CASSFPGQGFDEQFF
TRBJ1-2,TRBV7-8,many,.,TGTGCCAGCAGCTCCCCCTCACTTAATGATTTAAACTATGGCTACACCTTC,CASSSPSLNDLNYGYTF
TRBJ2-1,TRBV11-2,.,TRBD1,TGTGCCAGCAGCCCGAGGCCAGGGGGCGCTTACGCGTATGAGCAGTTCTTC,CASSPRPGGAYAYEQFF
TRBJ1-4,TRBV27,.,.,TGTGCCAGCAGTTTATCATTTCTAGCCGGGAACATTAATGAAAAACTGTTTTTT,CASSLSFLAGNINEKLFF
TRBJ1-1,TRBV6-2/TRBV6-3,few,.,TGTGCCAGCAGTTACTCTCGGGGGGCAAGGACTGAAGCTTTCTTT,CASSYSRGARTEAFF
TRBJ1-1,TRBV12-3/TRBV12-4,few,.,TGTGCCAGCAGTTCTTTCCCCCTTGACTCAAATTGGGGAGCTTTCTTT,CASSSFPLDSNWGAFF
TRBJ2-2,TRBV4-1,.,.,TGCGCCAGCAGCCAAGATGGGAGTGGACTGATCACCGGGGAGCTGTTTTTT,CASSQDGSGLITGELFF
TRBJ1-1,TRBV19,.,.,TGTGCCAGTACCGAAATGGCTCAAGCTTTCTTT,CASTEMAQAFF
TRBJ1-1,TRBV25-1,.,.,TGTGCCAGCAGTGAGACAATGGGTAGCACTGAAGCTTTCTTT,CASSETMGSTEAFF
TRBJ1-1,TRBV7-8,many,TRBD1,TGTGCCAGCAGCCCAGGGACAGGGGTCCTGAACACTGAAGCTTTCTTT,CASSPGTGVLNTEAFF
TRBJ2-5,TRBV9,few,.,TGTGCCAGCAGCGTAGCTACTAGGGGAGGAGAGACCCAGTACTTC,CASSVATRGGETQYF
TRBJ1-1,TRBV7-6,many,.,TGTGCCAGCAGCACAGGGACCGAGGGGACTGAAGCTTTCTTT,CASSTGTEGTEAFF
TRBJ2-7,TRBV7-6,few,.,TGTGCCAGCAGCTTAGCATTATCCAACCCCGAGCAGTACTTC,CASSLALSNPEQYF
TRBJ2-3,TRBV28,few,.,TGTGCCAGCAGTTTCCCATCGGGCCGCACAGATACGCAGTATTTT,CASSFPSGRTDTQYF
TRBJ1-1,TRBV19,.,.,TGTGCCAGTAGTATAGGGAAAGGCATGAACACTGAAGCTTTCTTT,CASSIGKGMNTEAFF
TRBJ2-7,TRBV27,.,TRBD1,TGTGCCAGCAGTGGGACAGAAATCTACGAGCAGTACTTC,CASSGTEIYEQYF
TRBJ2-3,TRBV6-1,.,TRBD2,TGTGCCAGCAGTTCCCCTGCGGGGGGTCGCACAGATACGCAGTATTTT,CASSSPAGGRTDTQYF
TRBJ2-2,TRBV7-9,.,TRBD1,TGTGCCAGCAGACGGACAGGACGGACCGGGGAGCTGTTTTTT,CASRRTGRTGELFF
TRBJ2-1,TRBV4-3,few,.,TGCGCCAGCAGCCAAGGACCAGGAGTCGATGAGCAGTTCTTC,CASSQGPGVDEQFF
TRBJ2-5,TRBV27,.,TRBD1,TGTGCCAGCAGCTCCGGGACAGGGGGTTTGGGAGAGACCCAGTACTTC,CASSSGTGGLGETQYF
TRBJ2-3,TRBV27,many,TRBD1,TGTGCCAGCAGCTATGGGACAGCTAGCACAGATACGCAGTATTTT,CASSYGTASTDTQYF
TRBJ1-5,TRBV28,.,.,TGTGCCAGCAGCCCCCCACCTAGCTATAGCAATCAGCCCCAGCATTTT,CASSPPPSYSNQPQHF
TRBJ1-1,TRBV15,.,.,TGTGCCACCAGCAGAACGACGGCTGAGGCTTTCTTT,CATSRTTAEAFF
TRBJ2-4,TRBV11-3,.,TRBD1,TGTGCCAGCAGCCCTTCACAGGGGTGGGCCAAAAACATTCAGTACTTC,CASSPSQGWAKNIQYF
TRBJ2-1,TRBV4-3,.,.,TGCGCCAGCAGCCAAGAGGGGGCAGGGCGAAGTGAGCAGTTCTTC,CASSQEGAGRSEQFF
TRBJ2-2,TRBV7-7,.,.,TGTGCTAGCAGCTACAAGAAGGGGGGGGCAGACGGGGAGCTGTTTTTT,CASSYKKGGADGELFF
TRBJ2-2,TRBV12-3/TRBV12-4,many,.,TGTGCCAGCGGCACGGAGAACACCGGGGAGCTGTTTTTT,CASGTENTGELFF
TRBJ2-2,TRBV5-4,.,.,TGTGCCAGCAGGTGGGGCCGAGACGGATCTTTGAACACCGGGGAGCTGTTTTTT,CASRWGRDGSLNTGELFF
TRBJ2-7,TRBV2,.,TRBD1,TGTGCCAGCAGTATCACAGGGGGCGGGCACGAGCAGTACTTC,CASSITGGGHEQYF
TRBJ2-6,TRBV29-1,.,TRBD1,TGCAGCGTTGAAGAGGGGTATCGGGACAGGGGTATTGGGGCCAACGTCCTGACTTTC,CSVEEGYRDRGIGANVLTF
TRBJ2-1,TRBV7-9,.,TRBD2,TGTGCCAGCAGCGGCGGGGGGGCCATCCCCTATGAGCAGTTCTTC,CASSGGGAIPYEQFF
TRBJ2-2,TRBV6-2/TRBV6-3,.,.,TGTGCCAGCAGTAGACACCATTCCCCCGGGGAGCTGTTTTTT,CASSRHHSPGELFF
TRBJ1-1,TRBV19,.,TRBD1,TGTGCCAGTTTCTCGACAGGGTTGGGCACTGAAGCTTTCTTT,CASFSTGLGTEAFF
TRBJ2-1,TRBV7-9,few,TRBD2,TGTGCCAGCAGCGTAACGGGACTAGCGGGGGGGCCGGACTACAATGAGCAGTTCTTC,CASSVTGLAGGPDYNEQFF
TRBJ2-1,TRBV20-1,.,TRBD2,TGCAGTGCTAGCCCCGCTAGCGGGGTACGCAATGAGCAGTTCTTC,CSASPASGVRNEQFF
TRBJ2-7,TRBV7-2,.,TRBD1,TGTGCCAGCAGCTTATACGGGAACAGGGGCTTACTAGAAGACGAGCAGTACTTC,CASSLYGNRGLLEDEQYF
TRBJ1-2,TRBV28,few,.,TGTGCCAGCAGTCTCCCCAAGCGAATTTTCTATGGCTACACCTTC,CASSLPKRIFYGYTF
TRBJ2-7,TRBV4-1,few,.,TGCGCCAGCAGCCAAGATACCGGGGGTGCCCGTGGGTACGAGCAGTACTTC,CASSQDTGGARGYEQYF
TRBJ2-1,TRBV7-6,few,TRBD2,TGTGCCAGCAGCTTAGTGGCGGGGGTTGTTCCTTCCTACAATGAGCAGTTCTTC,CASSLVAGVVPSYNEQFF
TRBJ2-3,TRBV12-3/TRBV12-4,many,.,TGTGCCAGCACCTGGGGAGGTAGCACAGATACGCAGTATTTT,CASTWGGSTDTQYF
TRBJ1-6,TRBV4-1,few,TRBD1,TGCGCCAGCAGCTCGCGACCGGGACAGGGTTCACCCCTCCACTTT,CASSSRPGQGSPLHF